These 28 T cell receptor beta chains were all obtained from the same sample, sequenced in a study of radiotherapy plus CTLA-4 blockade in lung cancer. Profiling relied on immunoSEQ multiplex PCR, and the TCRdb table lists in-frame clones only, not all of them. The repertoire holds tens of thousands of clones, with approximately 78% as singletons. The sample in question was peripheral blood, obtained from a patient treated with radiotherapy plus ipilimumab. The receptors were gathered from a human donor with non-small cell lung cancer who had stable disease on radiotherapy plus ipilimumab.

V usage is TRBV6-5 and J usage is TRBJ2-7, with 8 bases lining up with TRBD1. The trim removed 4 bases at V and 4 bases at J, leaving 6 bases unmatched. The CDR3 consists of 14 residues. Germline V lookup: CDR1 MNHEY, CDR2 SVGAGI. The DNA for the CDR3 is TGTGCCAGCAGTTGGAACCGGGACAGGTACGAGCAGTACTTC. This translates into CASSWNRDRYEQYF.

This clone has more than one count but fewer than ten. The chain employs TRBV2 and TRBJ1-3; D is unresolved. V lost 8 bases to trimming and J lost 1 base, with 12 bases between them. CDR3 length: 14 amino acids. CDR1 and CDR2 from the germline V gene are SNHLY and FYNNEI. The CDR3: CASATAVSGNTIYF. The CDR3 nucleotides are TGTGCCAGCGCCACAGCAGTTTCTGGAAACACCATATATTTT.

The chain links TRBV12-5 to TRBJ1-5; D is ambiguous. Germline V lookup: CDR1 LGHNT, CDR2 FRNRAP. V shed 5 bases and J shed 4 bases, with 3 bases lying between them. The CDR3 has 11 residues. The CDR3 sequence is CASGPNQPQHF. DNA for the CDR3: TGTGCTAGTGGTCCGAATCAGCCCCAGCATTTT.

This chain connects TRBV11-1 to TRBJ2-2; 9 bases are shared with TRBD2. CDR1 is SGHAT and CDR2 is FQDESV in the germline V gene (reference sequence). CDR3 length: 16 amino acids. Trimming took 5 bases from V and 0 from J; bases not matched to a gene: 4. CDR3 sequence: CASSITSGSNTGELFF. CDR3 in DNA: TGTGCCAGCAGCATTACTAGCGGGTCGAACACCGGGGAGCTGTTTTTT.

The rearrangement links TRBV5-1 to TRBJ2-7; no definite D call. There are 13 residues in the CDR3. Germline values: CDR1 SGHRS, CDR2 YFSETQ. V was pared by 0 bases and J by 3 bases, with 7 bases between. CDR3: CASSLGQIYEQYF. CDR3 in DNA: TGCGCCAGCAGCTTGGGGCAGATCTACGAGCAGTACTTC.

The CDR3: CATSRAGAYNYGYTF. CDR3 sequence (DNA): TGTGCCACCAGCAGGGCCGGGGCGTATAACTATGGCTACACCTTC. The rearrangement joins TRBV15 to TRBJ1-2; D perhaps matches TRBD1 (5 bases). This CDR3 region has 15 residues. Trimming pared 3 bases from V and 1 base from J, leaving 12 bases between. Germline CDR1 LNHNV, CDR2 YYDKDF (reference sequence).

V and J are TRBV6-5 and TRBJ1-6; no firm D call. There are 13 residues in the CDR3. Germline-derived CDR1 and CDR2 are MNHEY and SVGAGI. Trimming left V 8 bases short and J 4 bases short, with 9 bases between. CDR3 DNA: TGTGCCAGCGGGCAGGAATATAATTCACCCCTCCACTTT. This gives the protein CASGQEYNSPLHF.

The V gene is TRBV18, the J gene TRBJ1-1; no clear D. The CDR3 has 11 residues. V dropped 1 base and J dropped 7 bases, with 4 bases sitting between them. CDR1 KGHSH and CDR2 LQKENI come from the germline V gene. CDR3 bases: TGTGCCAGCTCACCACAAAGTGAAGCTTTCTTT. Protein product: CASSPQSEAFF.

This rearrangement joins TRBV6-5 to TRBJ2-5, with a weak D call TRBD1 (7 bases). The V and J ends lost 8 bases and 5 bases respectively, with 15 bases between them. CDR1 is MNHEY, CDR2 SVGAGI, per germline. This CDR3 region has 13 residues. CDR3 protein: CASGQGGEETQYF. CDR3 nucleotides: TGTGCCAGCGGTCAGGGGGGCGAGGAGACCCAGTACTTC.

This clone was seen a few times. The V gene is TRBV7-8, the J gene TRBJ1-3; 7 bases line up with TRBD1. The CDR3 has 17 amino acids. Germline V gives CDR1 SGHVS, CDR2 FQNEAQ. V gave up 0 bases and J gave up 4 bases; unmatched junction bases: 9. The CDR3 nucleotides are TGTGCCAGCAGCTTAGCGGTTAGCAGGGGGATGGGAAACACCATATATTTT. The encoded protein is CASSLAVSRGMGNTIYF.

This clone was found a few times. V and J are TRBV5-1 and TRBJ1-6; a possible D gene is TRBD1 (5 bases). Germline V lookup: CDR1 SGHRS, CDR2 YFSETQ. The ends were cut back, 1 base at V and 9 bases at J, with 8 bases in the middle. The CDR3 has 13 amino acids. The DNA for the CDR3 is TGCGCCAGCAGCTTGTCGGGGCGTTCACCCCTCCACTTT. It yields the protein CASSLSGRSPLHF.

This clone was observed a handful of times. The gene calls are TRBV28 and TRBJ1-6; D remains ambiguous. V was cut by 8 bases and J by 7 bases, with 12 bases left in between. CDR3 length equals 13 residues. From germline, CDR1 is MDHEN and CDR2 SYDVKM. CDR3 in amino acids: CASLPDHNSPLHF. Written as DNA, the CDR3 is TGTGCCAGCCTACCCGACCACAATTCACCCCTCCACTTT.

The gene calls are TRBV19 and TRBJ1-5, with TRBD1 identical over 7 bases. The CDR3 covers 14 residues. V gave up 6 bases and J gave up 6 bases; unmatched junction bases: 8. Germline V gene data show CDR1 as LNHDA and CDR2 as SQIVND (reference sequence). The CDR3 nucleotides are TGTGCCAGTAGCACGACAGGGTCTATTCAGCCCCAGCATTTT. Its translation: CASSTTGSIQPQHF.

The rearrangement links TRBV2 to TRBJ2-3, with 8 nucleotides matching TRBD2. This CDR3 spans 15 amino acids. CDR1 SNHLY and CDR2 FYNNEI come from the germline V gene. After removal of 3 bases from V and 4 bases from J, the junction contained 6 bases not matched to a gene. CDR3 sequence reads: CASSESGGRPDTQYF. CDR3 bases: TGTGCCAGCAGTGAGTCGGGGGGGCGGCCAGATACGCAGTATTTT.

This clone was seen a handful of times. The CDR3 DNA reads as TGTGCCAGCAGCTTAGAGTTATGGGGGGAGGGCCTGAATGGCTACACCTTC. Translated: CASSLELWGEGLNGYTF. The chain combines TRBV7-9 with TRBJ1-2; D might be TRBD1 (5 bases). The V gene's germline CDR1 is SEHNR and CDR2 FQNEAQ (reference sequence). The CDR3 extends over 17 amino acids. V lost 1 base and J 6 bases, leaving 21 bases between the germline ends.

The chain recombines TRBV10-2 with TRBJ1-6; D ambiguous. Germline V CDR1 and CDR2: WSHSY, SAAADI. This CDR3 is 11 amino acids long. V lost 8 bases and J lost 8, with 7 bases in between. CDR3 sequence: CASGLDSPLHF. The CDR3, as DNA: TGCGCCAGCGGCCTCGATTCACCCCTCCACTTT.

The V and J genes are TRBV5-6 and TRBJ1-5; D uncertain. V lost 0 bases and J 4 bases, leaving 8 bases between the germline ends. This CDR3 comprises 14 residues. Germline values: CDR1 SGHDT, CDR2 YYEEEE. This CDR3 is CASSLGRINQPQHF. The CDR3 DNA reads TGTGCCAGCAGCTTGGGTAGGATTAATCAGCCCCAGCATTTT.

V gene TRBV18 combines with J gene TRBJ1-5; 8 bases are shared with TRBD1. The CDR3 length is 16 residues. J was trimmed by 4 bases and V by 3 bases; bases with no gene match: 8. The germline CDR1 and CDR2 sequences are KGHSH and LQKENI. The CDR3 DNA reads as TGTGCCAGCTCACCCGGACAGGGAGGGATGAATCAGCCCCAGCATTTT. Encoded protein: CASSPGQGGMNQPQHF.

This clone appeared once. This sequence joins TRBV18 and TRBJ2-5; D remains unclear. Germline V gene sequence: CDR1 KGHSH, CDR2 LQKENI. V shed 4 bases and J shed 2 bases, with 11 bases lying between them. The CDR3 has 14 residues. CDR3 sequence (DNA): TGTGCCAGCTCACTGCTAGGTACACAAGAGACCCAGTACTTC. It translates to CASSLLGTQETQYF.

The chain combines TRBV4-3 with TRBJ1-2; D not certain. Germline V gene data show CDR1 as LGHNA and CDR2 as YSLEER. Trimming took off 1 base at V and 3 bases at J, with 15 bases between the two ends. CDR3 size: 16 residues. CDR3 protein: CASSQVHSADHYGYTF. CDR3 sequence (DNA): TGCGCCAGCAGCCAAGTGCACAGCGCCGACCACTATGGCTACACCTTC.

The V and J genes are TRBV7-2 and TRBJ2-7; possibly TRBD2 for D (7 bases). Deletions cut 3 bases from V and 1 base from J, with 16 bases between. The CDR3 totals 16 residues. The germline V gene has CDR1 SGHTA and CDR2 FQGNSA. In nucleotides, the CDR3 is TGTGCCAGCAGCTTCACCCGAGGGGGGGGATCCTACGAGCAGTACTTC. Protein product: CASSFTRGGGSYEQYF.

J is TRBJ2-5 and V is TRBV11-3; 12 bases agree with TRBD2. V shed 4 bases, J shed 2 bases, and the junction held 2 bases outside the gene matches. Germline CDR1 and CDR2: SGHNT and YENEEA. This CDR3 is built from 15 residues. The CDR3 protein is CASSSGTSGQETQYF. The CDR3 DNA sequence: TGTGCCAGCAGCTCGGGGACTAGCGGGCAAGAGACCCAGTACTTC.

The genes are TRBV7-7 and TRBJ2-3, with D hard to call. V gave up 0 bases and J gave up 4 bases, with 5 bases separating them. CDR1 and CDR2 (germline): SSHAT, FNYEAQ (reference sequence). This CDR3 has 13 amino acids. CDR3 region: CASSLAESDTQYF. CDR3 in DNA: TGTGCCAGCAGCTTAGCCGAGTCAGATACGCAGTATTTT.

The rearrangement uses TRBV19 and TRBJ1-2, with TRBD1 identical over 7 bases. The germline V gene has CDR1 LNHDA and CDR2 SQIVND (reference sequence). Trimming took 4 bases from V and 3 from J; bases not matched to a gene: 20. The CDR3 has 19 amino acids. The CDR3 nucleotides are TGTGCCAGTAGTACCCTTGTGACAGGGATTTCGAGAGCGTACTATGGCTACACCTTC. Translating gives CASSTLVTGISRAYYGYTF.

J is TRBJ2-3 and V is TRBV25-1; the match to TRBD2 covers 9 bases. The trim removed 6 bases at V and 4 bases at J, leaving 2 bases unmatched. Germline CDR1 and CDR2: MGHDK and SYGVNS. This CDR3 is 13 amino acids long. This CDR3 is CASRGLAADTQYF. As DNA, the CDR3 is TGTGCCAGCAGGGGACTAGCAGCAGATACGCAGTATTTT.

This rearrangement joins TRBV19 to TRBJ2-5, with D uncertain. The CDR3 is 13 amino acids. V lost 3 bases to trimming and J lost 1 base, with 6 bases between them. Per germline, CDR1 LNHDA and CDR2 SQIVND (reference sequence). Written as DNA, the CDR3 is TGTGCCAGTAGTATCTCCTTCCAAGAGACCCAGTACTTC. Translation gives CASSISFQETQYF. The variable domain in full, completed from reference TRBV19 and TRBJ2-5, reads DGGITQSPKYLFRKEGQNVTLSCEQNLNHDAMYWYRQDPGQGLRLIYYSQIVNDFQKGDIAEGYSVSREKKESFPLTVTSAQKNPTAFYLCASSISFQETQYFGPGTRLLVL.

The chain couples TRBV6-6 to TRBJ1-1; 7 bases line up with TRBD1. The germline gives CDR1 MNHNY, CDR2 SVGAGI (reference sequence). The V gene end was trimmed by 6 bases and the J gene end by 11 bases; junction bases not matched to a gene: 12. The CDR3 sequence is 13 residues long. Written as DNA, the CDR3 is TGTGCCAGCAGGGACCATGGACAGGTTAAGGCTTTCTTT. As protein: CASRDHGQVKAFF.

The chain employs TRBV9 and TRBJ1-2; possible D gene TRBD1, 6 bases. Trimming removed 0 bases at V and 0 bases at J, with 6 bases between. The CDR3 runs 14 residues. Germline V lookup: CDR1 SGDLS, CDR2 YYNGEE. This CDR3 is CASSVDRANYGYTF. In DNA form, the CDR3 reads TGTGCCAGCAGCGTAGACAGGGCTAACTATGGCTACACCTTC. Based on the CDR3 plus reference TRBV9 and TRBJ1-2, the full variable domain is DSGVTQTPKHLITATGQRVTLRCSPRSGDLSVYWYQQSLDQGLQFLIQYYNGEERAKGNILERFSAQQFPDLHSELNLSSLELGDSALYFCASSVDRANYGYTFGSGTRLTVV.